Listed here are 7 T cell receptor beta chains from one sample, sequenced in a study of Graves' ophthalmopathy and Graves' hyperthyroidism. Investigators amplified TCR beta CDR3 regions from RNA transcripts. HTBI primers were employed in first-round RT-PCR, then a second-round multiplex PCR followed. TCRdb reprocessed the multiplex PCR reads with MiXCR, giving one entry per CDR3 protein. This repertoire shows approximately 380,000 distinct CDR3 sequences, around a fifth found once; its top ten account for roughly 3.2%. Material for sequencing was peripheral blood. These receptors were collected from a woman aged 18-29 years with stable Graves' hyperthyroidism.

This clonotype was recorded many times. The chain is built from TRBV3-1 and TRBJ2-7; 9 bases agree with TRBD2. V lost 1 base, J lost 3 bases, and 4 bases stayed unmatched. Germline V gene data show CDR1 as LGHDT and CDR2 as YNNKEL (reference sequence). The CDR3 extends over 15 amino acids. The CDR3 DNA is TGTGCCAGCAGCCAAGGGATTAGCGGGAGCTACGAGCAGTACTTC. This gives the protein CASSQGISGSYEQYF.

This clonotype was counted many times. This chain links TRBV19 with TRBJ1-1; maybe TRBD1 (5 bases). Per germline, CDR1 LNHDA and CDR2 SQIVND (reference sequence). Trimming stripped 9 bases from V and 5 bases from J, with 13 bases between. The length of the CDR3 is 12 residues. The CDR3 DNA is TGTGCCAGCGGATGGGGCTCGACTGAAGCTTTCTTT. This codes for CASGWGSTEAFF.

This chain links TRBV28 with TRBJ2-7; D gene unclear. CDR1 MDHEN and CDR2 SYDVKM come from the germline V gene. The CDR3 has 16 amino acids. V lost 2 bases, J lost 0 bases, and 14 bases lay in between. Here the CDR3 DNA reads TGTGCCAGCAGTTTAGTACAGAATCTACTCTCCTACGAGCAGTACTTC. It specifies CASSLVQNLLSYEQYF.

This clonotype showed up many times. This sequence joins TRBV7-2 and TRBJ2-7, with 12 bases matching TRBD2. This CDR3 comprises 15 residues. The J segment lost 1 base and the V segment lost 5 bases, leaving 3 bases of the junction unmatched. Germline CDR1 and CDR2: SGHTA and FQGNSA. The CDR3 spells CASSPTSGRSYEQYF. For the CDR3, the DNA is TGTGCCAGCAGCCCTACTAGCGGGAGGTCCTACGAGCAGTACTTC. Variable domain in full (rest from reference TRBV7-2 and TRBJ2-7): GAGVSQSPSNKVTEKGKDVELRCDPISGHTALYWYRQSLGQGLEFLIYFQGNSAPDKSGLPSDRFSAERTGGSVSTLTIQRTQQEDSAVYLCASSPTSGRSYEQYFGPGTRLTVT.

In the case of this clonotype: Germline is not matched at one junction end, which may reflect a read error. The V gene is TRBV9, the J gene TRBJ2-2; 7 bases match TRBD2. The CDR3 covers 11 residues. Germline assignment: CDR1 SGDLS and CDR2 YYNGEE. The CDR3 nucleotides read TGCCAGCGGGAATCAACCGGGGAGCTGTTTTTT. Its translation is CQRESTGELFF.

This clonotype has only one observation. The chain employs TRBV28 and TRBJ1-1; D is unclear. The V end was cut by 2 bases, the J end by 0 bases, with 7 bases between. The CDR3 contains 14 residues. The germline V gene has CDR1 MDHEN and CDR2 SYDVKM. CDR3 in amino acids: CASSLPIMNTEAFF. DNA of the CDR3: TGTGCCAGCAGTTTACCGATAATGAACACTGAAGCTTTCTTT.

In DNA form, the CDR3 reads TGCAGCGTGGCCGGGACAGGTGTATATGGCTACACCTTC. Translated: CSVAGTGVYGYTF. V and J are TRBV29-1 and TRBJ1-2; TRBD1 agrees at 8 bases. This CDR3 region has 13 residues. Trimming removed 6 bases from V and 5 bases from J; junction bases left unmatched: 8. The germline CDR1 and CDR2 sequences are SQVTM and ANQGSEA.